Sequencing of this TCR beta chain was carried out in a study of Graves' ophthalmopathy and Graves' hyperthyroidism. From RNA, the CDR3 regions of TCR beta chains were amplified and sequenced. Investigators did first-round RT-PCR with HTBI primers, then second-round multiplex PCR. TCRdb recomputed calls from the multiplex PCR reads with MiXCR, one row per CDR3 protein. The sample carries some 350,000 distinct CDR3 sequences, 17% recorded once. The CDR3 has 14 residues. Trimming took off 2 bases at V and 4 bases at J, with 14 bases between the two ends. The V gene's germline CDR1 is GTSNPN and CDR2 SVGIG (reference sequence). Pregnant or lactating patients and those with other autoimmune diseases or uncontrolled infections were excluded. This clonotype was detected many times.

The chain has TRBV30 and TRBJ1-2; D possibly corresponds to TRBD1 (5 bases). This clonotype was obtained from an adult woman with stable Graves' hyperthyroidism. Sequencing used peripheral blood. Written as DNA, the CDR3 is TGTGCCTGGAGTCGTGGGGGATACGTCTATGGCTACACCTTC. Protein sequence: CAWSRGGYVYGYTF.